This entry features one T cell receptor (beta chain) sequence. The antigen remains undetermined. After removal of 7 bases from V and 3 bases from J, the junction contained 10 bases not matched to a gene. The CDR3 totals 16 residues. The V gene's germline CDR1 is SNHLY and CDR2 FYNNEI. This specimen comes from a study of CD8+ T cells in alopecia areata. Findings of the study overall: Compared with mice, patients displayed less clear TCR sharing, possibly for HLA-related reasons. In scalp and blood during tofacitinib, many expanded lesional clones persisted. Normal scalp showed lower clonality than lesional scalp, especially alopecia totalis/universalis.

Treatment here: oral pan-JAK inhibitor, 5-10 mg twice daily. The investigators collected lesional scalp punch biopsies and peripheral blood from alopecia areata patients. Investigators isolated RNA and reverse transcribed it into cDNA to act as the sequencing template. Only in-frame clones appear in the TCRdb table, and some are missing; sequencing was by immunoSEQ multiplex PCR. The data contain about 180,000 clones, 53% of them singletons. The receptor's source is a human donor with alopecia areata. Sequenced here: CD8+ T cells sorted from blood, sampled at week 24, from a patient treated with tofacitinib. The V and J genes are TRBV2 and TRBJ1-2; 11 nucleotides line up with TRBD1. CDR3 in amino acids: CASILTRGQGDYGYTF. The CDR3 coding sequence is TGTGCCAGCATTCTCACCAGGGGACAGGGGGACTATGGCTACACCTTC.